Listed here are 29 T cell receptor beta chains from one sample, sequenced in a study of cytomegalovirus exposure and HLA in healthy donors. In the PCR, 60 Vbeta and 13 Jbeta primers were used. TCRdb's table, derived via immunoSEQ multiplex PCR, lists solely in-frame clones and lacks some. The sample has over 110,000 clones; 70% to 75% are singletons. Sample: PBMCs. The receptors originated from a woman aged 40 to 50 in good health and CMV-seronegative.

This clone was seen a handful of times. The J gene is TRBJ2-3, the V gene TRBV14; 11 bases are shared with TRBD2. Germline-derived CDR1 and CDR2 are SGHDN and FVKESK. V lost 4 bases, J lost 8 bases, and 5 bases stayed unmatched. The CDR3 consists of 14 residues. Written as DNA, the CDR3 is TGTGCCAGCAGCCCCACTAGCGGGGGTAGTACGCAGTATTTT. It is translated as CASSPTSGGSTQYF.

The V and J genes are TRBV6-5 and TRBJ1-3, with no clear D. The V gene lost 6 bases and the J gene lost 3 bases, with 15 bases spanning the gap. The CDR3 is 15 residues long. Germline-derived CDR1 and CDR2 are MNHEY and SVGAGI. The CDR3 here is CASSYLNNGGNTIYF. CDR3 coding DNA: TGTGCCAGCAGCTACCTAAATAATGGTGGAAACACCATATATTTT.

The chain carries TRBV5-8 and TRBJ1-1; 8 nucleotides match TRBD1. The V gene's germline CDR1 is SGHTS and CDR2 YDEGEE. The CDR3 covers 14 residues. V gave up 4 bases and J gave up 1 base; unmatched junction bases: 3. The CDR3 DNA sequence: TGTGCCAGCAGCCTCAGGGGGCGGAACACTGAAGCTTTCTTT. This sequence encodes CASSLRGRNTEAFF.

This clone has a single count. The chain links TRBV5-3 to TRBJ2-5; tentative D call: TRBD1 (6 bases). TRBV5-3 is treated as an ORF (open reading frame) with a function not yet certain. CDR3 length: 13 amino acids. Trimming cost V 5 bases and J 3 bases, with 11 bases left between them. The CDR3 loop is CARSGQGKETQYF. The DNA of the CDR3 is TGTGCCAGAAGTGGTCAGGGGAAAGAGACCCAGTACTTC.

This chain uses TRBV4-3 with TRBJ1-2; possible D gene TRBD1, 5 bases. Trimming pared 1 base from V and 2 bases from J, leaving 8 bases between. CDR3 length equals 14 residues. The germline V gene has CDR1 LGHNA and CDR2 YSLEER. CDR3 sequence: CASSQGKGNYGYTF. Written as DNA, the CDR3 is TGCGCCAGCAGCCAAGGGAAGGGGAACTATGGCTACACCTTC.

This chain connects TRBV5-1 to TRBJ2-2; 8 bases align to TRBD1. V was pared by 3 bases and J by 5 bases, with 6 bases of the junction left unmatched. CDR1 is SGHRS and CDR2 is YFSETQ in the germline V gene. The CDR3 has 15 residues. The CDR3 bases are TGCGCCAGCAGCTCAGACAGGGGAGGTACCGGGGAGCTGTTTTTT. This sequence encodes CASSSDRGGTGELFF.

V usage is TRBV6-1 and J usage is TRBJ1-6, with D tentatively TRBD1 (6 bases). Germline values: CDR1 MNHNS, CDR2 SASEGT. V lost 3 bases to trimming and J lost 9 bases, with 21 bases between them. The CDR3 length is 17 residues. DNA for the CDR3: TGTGCCAGCAGTGACTACAGGGACCCCTTGGTCGGTTCACCCCTCCACTTT. Encoded protein: CASSDYRDPLVGSPLHF.

The V gene is TRBV4-2, the J gene TRBJ2-7; possible D gene TRBD2, 6 bases. V was trimmed by 0 bases and J by 4 bases, leaving 7 bases between them. CDR3 size: 13 residues. From germline, CDR1 is LGHNA and CDR2 YNFKEQ. CDR3 residues: CASSQEGGYEQYV. In nucleotides, the CDR3 is TGTGCCAGCAGCCAAGAAGGAGGGTACGAGCAGTACGTC.

This chain links TRBV2 with TRBJ1-5; TRBD1 might be the D (6 bases). Trimming removed 1 base at V and 2 bases at J, with 18 bases between. This CDR3 has 18 amino acids. Germline CDR1 is SNHLY and CDR2 is FYNNEI. The CDR3 nucleotides are TGTGCCAGCAGTGAAGGGTCTAGTATTTACAGGGGCAATCAGCCCCAGCATTTT. Residues: CASSEGSSIYRGNQPQHF.

The V call is TRBV7-9, the J call TRBJ1-2; 7 nucleotides match TRBD1. This CDR3 comprises 13 residues. Germline CDR1 SEHNR, CDR2 FQNEAQ (reference sequence). With V trimmed by 3 bases and J by 2 bases, 0 bases remained unmatched. The CDR3 region is CASSLGQNYGYTF. CDR3 bases: TGTGCCAGCAGCTTGGGACAGAACTATGGCTACACCTTC.

The CDR3 region has the DNA TGCAGCGTTGAACGCAGGGGCAGGGCCTATGGCTACACCTTC. Translation: CSVERRGRAYGYTF. The J gene is TRBJ1-2, the V gene TRBV29-1; TRBD1 is a possible D gene (6 bases). Per germline, CDR1 SQVTM and CDR2 ANQGSEA. The ends were cut back, 2 bases at V and 4 bases at J, with 14 bases in the middle. The CDR3 is 14 amino acids.

The chain employs TRBV28 and TRBJ1-1; TRBD1 matches 7 bases. Germline CDR1 and CDR2: MDHEN and SYDVKM. This CDR3 has 14 amino acids. J was trimmed by 5 bases and V by 5 bases; bases with no gene match: 8. The CDR3 spells CASSPNRGGTEAFF. In DNA, the CDR3 is TGTGCCAGCAGTCCGAACAGGGGTGGGACTGAAGCTTTCTTT.

The chain links TRBV19 to TRBJ2-1; 9 bases align to TRBD1. The V gene's germline CDR1 is LNHDA and CDR2 SQIVND (reference sequence). With 6 bases clipped from V and 8 bases from J, the junction kept 8 bases outside the gene matches. The CDR3 sequence is 14 residues long. Here the CDR3 DNA reads TGTGCCAGTAGCACCGGGACAGGGACCGATGAGCAGTTCTTC. Encoded protein: CASSTGTGTDEQFF.

Only a few counts were recorded for this clone. One junction end disagrees with the germline gene, perhaps due to a read error. V gene TRBV4-3 combines with J gene TRBJ2-2; 8 bases are a match to TRBD2. CDR3 size: 20 residues. The germline CDR1 and CDR2 sequences are LGHNA and YSLEER. CDR3 region: CASSQELIGRGGQNAGELFF. The CDR3 coding sequence is TGCGCCAGCAGCCAAGAGTTGATAGGTCGCGGGGGGCAGAACGCCGGGGAGCTGTTTTTT.

This clone was recorded only once. The rearrangement joins TRBV7-8 to TRBJ1-3; D is unresolved. The CDR3 contains 13 residues. V lost 1 base to trimming and J lost 4 bases, with 5 bases between them. The germline CDR1 and CDR2 sequences are SGHVS and FQNEAQ. CDR3 amino acids: CASSLGRGNTIYF. The CDR3 bases are TGTGCCAGCAGCTTAGGGAGGGGAAACACCATATATTTT.

This clone was seen a few times. V and J are TRBV28 and TRBJ1-2, with D maybe TRBD1 (6 bases). This CDR3 spans 14 amino acids. The V end lost 2 bases, the J end lost 6 bases, and 13 bases lay between the germline ends. The germline CDR1 and CDR2 sequences are MDHEN and SYDVKM. CDR3 amino acids: CASSLGDRIHGYTF. The DNA of the CDR3 is TGTGCCAGCAGTTTAGGCGACAGGATCCATGGCTACACCTTC.

A single count supports this clone. An end of the junction differs from the germline gene, which may be a read error. The chain employs TRBV7-7 and TRBJ2-3; 9 nucleotides align to TRBD1. The length of the CDR3 is 15 residues. CDR1 and CDR2 (germline): SSHAT, FNYEAQ (reference sequence). CDR3 in amino acids: CASSPGTGLADTQYF. The CDR3, as DNA: TGTGCTAGCAGCCCAGGGACAGGGTTGGCAGATACGCAGTATTTT. Full variable domain (missing parts from reference TRBV7-7 and TRBJ2-3): GAGVSQSPRYKVTKRGQDVTLRCDPISSHATLYWYQQALGQGPEFLTYFNYEAQPDKSGLPSDRFSAERPEGSISTLTIQRTEQRDSAMYRCASSPGTGLADTQYFGPGTRLTVL.

The V gene is TRBV13, the J gene TRBJ2-3; D is unresolved. The CDR3 consists of 13 residues. Germline CDR1 PRHDT, CDR2 FYEKMQ (reference sequence). Trimming cost V 5 bases and J 3 bases, with 9 bases left between them. The CDR3 sequence: CASSLETTDTQYF. DNA of the CDR3: TGTGCCAGCAGCCTCGAGACTACAGATACGCAGTATTTT.

The chain uses TRBV10-2 and TRBJ2-1, with 9 bases aligning to TRBD2. This CDR3 is 16 amino acids long. The germline V gene encodes CDR1 WSHSY and CDR2 SAAADI. V was clipped by 3 bases and J by 6 bases; unmatched bases: 9. The CDR3 here is CASSERGGGAANEQFF. The CDR3 DNA sequence: TGCGCCAGCAGTGAAAGGGGCGGGGGGGCAGCCAATGAGCAGTTCTTC.

This chain joins TRBV18 and TRBJ1-3; no reliable D call. This CDR3 region has 15 residues. Per the germline V gene, CDR1 is KGHSH and CDR2 is LQKENI. V lost 2 bases and J lost 0, with 8 bases in between. The CDR3 region is CASSPNGASGNTIYF. Here the CDR3 DNA reads TGTGCCAGCTCACCAAACGGAGCCTCTGGAAACACCATATATTTT.

The chain is built from TRBV6-5 and TRBJ1-1, with TRBD1 identical over 8 bases. The V gene's germline CDR1 is MNHEY and CDR2 SVGAGI. This CDR3 contains 15 residues. Losses at the gene ends were 2 bases for V and 4 bases for J; bases not matched to a gene: 6. This CDR3 reads CASSYGTGYLTEAFF. In nucleotides, the CDR3 is TGTGCCAGCAGTTACGGGACAGGTTATCTCACTGAAGCTTTCTTT.

This clone turned up a few times. This chain uses TRBV19 with TRBJ1-5; tentatively, D is TRBD1 (6 bases). This CDR3 comprises 17 residues. V dropped 0 bases and J dropped 4 bases, with 16 bases sitting between them. CDR1 and CDR2 from the germline V gene are LNHDA and SQIVND (reference sequence). The CDR3 region is CASSIEDRDTENQPQHF. The CDR3 DNA follows: TGTGCCAGTAGTATAGAGGACCGGGACACCGAAAATCAGCCCCAGCATTTT. The full variable domain, completed using reference TRBV19 and TRBJ1-5, is DGGITQSPKYLFRKEGQNVTLSCEQNLNHDAMYWYRQDPGQGLRLIYYSQIVNDFQKGDIAEGYSVSREKKESFPLTVTSAQKNPTAFYLCASSIEDRDTENQPQHFGDGTRLSIL.

The chain has TRBV5-5 and TRBJ1-6; 10 nucleotides agree with TRBD1. Trimming at V came to 5 bases and at J to 5 bases, leaving 7 bases not matched to a gene. In germline, CDR1 is SGHKS, CDR2 YYEKEE (reference sequence). The CDR3 covers 16 residues. Written as DNA, the CDR3 is TGTGCCAGCAGGAAGGCCGGGACAGGGGATAATTCACCCCTCCACTTT. Encoded protein: CASRKAGTGDNSPLHF.

This clone has a handful of counts. In DNA form, the CDR3 reads TGTGCCAGCAGTGTTCGGGTTGTCAATCAGCCCCAGCATTTT. This translates into CASSVRVVNQPQHF. The rearrangement joins TRBV2 to TRBJ1-5; D ambiguous. Germline V CDR1 and CDR2: SNHLY, FYNNEI. The CDR3 has 14 amino acids. The ends were cut back, 4 bases at V and 3 bases at J, with 10 bases in the middle.

The CDR3 region is CASSPTGGEFNEQFF. As DNA, the CDR3 is TGTGCCAGCTCACCAACAGGGGGCGAGTTCAATGAGCAGTTCTTC. The V gene is TRBV18, the J gene TRBJ2-1, with 9 bases fitting TRBD1. The V gene's germline CDR1 is KGHSH and CDR2 LQKENI. The V segment lost 2 bases and the J segment 6 bases; nucleotides outside the gene matches: 5. The CDR3 sequence is 15 residues long.

This clone was detected once. The V call is TRBV19, the J call TRBJ1-1, with D hard to call. The V gene lost 1 base and the J gene lost 4 bases, with 10 bases spanning the gap. The germline CDR1 and CDR2 sequences are LNHDA and SQIVND (reference sequence). The CDR3 is 14 residues long. The CDR3 coding sequence is TGTGCCAGTAGTATAGTTAAGGGAGGCACTGAAGCTTTCTTT. This translates into CASSIVKGGTEAFF.

Points on this clone: The same CDR3 arises from other DNA sequences in this sample as well. The V gene is TRBV9, the J gene TRBJ1-2; 8 positions match TRBD1. CDR1 is SGDLS and CDR2 is YYNGEE in the germline V gene. V was clipped by 3 bases and J by 6 bases; unmatched bases: 4. The length of the CDR3 is 13 residues. Written as DNA, the CDR3 is TGTGCCAGCAGCGGAGCAGGGGGCAATGGCTACACCTTC. Its translation is CASSGAGGNGYTF.

This clone was counted a few times. This sequence joins TRBV6-6 and TRBJ1-5; TRBD1 aligns across 7 bases. Germline V gene data show CDR1 as MNHNY and CDR2 as SVGAGI (reference sequence). The trim removed 10 bases at V and 5 bases at J, leaving 11 bases unmatched. The CDR3 sequence is 14 residues long. The CDR3 sequence is CAIALRDRYQPQHF. CDR3 DNA sequence: TGTGCCATCGCCCTCCGGGACAGATATCAGCCCCAGCATTTT.

This clone was picked up a small number of times. The chain carries TRBV7-6 and TRBJ2-2; D might be TRBD1 (6 bases). The CDR3 extends over 15 amino acids. Germline assignment: CDR1 SGHVS and CDR2 FNYEAQ. Trimming removed 3 bases at V and 2 bases at J, with 10 bases between. The CDR3 loop reads CASSLTGYNTGELFF. CDR3 DNA sequence: TGTGCCAGCAGCTTGACAGGATATAACACCGGGGAGCTGTTTTTT. The variable domain in full, completed from reference TRBV7-6 and TRBJ2-2, reads GAGVSQSPRYKVTKRGQDVALRCDPISGHVSLYWYRQALGQGPEFLTYFNYEAQQDKSGLPNDRFSAERPEGSISTLTIQRTEQRDSAMYRCASSLTGYNTGELFFGEGSRLTVL.